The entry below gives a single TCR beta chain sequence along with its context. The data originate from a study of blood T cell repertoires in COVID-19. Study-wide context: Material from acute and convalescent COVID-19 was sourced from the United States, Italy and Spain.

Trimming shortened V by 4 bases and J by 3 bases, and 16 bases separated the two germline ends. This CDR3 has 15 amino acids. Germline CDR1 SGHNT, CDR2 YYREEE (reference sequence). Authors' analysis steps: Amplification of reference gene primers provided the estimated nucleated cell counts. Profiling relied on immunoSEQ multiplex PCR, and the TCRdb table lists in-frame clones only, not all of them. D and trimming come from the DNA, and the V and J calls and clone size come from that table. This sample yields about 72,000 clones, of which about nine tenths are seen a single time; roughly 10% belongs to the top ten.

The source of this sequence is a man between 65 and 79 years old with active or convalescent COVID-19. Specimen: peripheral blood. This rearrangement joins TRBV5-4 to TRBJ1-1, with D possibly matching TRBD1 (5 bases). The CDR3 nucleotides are TGTGCCAGCAGCGTGACCCTTGACAGCCACACTGAAGCTTTCTTT. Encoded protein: CASSVTLDSHTEAFF.